The T cell receptor (beta chain) described here comes from a study of blood T cells in healthy people across ages. Study-level points and caveats: Compared with aged donors, long-lived donors showed fewer expanded clones, suggesting selection. Donor CMV status was unknown, possibly confounding expanded clonotype changes. Diversity estimated from one million T cells was considered an underestimate.

Trimming took off 4 bases at V and 1 base at J, with 13 bases between the two ends. The CDR3 has 14 residues. The germline CDR1 and CDR2 sequences are SQVTM and ANQGSEA. A J-beta primer mix and a sample-barcoded 5' primer were used in a second PCR of about 7 to 11 cycles. MiXCR was run by TCRdb on the 5' RACE reads, yielding one entry per CDR3 protein. This table has around 1.5 million distinct CDR3 sequences, 40% to 50% appearing once. In regard to this clonotype: Its antigen is currently unknown.

The origin of this receptor is a woman aged 18-29 years in good health. The V gene is TRBV29-1, the J gene TRBJ1-1; perhaps TRBD1 as D (5 bases). Sequencing was performed on blood. The CDR3 region is CSVVAGSRNTEAFF. As DNA, the CDR3 is TGCAGCGTTGTGGCAGGGTCGCGGAACACTGAAGCTTTCTTT.